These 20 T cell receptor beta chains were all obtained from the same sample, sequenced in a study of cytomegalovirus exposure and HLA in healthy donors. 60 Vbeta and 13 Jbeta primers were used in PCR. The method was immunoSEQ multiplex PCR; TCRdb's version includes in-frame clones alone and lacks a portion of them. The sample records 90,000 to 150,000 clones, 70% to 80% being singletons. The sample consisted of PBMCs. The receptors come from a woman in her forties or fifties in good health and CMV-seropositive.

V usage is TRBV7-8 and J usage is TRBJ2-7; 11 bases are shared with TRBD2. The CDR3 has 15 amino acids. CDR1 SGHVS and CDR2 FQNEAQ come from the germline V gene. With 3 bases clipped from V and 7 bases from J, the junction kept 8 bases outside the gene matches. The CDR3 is CASSFQGLAAVEQYF. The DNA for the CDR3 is TGTGCCAGCAGCTTCCAGGGACTAGCGGCAGTAGAGCAGTACTTC.

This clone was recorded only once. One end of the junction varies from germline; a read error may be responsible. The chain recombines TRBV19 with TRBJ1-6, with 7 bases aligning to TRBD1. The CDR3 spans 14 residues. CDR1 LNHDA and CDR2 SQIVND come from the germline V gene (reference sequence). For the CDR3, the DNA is TGTGCCAGTGGTATGAGGGGGCTGAATTCACCCCTCCACTTT. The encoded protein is CASGMRGLNSPLHF.

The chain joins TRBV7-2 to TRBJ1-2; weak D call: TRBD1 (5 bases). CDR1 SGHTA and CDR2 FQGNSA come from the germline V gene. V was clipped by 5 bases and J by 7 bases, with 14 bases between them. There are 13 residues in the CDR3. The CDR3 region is CASSPRQGAGYTF. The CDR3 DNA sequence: TGTGCCAGCAGCCCCCGACAAGGGGCTGGCTACACCTTC.

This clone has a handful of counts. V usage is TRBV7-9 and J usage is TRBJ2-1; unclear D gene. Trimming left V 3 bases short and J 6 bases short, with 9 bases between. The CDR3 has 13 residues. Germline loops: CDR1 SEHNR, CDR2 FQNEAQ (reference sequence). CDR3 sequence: CASSFGFGNEQFF. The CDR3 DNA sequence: TGTGCCAGCAGCTTTGGTTTCGGCAATGAGCAGTTCTTC.

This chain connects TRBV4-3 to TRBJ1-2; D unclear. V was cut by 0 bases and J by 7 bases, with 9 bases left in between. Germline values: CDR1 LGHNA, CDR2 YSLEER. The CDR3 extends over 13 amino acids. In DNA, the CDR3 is TGCGCCAGCAGCCAAGATCGACGGGGTGGCTACACCTTC. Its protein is CASSQDRRGGYTF.

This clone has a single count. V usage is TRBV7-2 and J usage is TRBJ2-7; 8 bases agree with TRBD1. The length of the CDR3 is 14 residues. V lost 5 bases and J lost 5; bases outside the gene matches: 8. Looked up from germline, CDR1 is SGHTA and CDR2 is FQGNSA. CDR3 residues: CASSLMGQVNEQYF. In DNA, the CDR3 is TGTGCCAGCAGCCTTATGGGACAGGTTAACGAGCAGTACTTC.

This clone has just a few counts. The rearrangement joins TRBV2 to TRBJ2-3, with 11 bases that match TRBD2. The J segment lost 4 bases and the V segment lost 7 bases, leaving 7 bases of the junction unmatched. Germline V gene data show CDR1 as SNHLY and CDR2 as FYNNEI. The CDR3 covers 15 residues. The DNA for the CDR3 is TGTGCCAGCAAGTCTAGCGGGGGGAGTGCAGATACGCAGTATTTT. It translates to CASKSSGGSADTQYF.

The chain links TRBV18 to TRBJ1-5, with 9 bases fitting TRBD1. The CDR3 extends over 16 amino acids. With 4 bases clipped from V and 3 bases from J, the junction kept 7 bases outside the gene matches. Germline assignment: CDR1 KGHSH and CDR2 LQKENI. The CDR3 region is CASSLGQGPINQPQHF. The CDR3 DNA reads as TGTGCCAGCTCACTGGGACAGGGTCCGATCAATCAGCCCCAGCATTTT.

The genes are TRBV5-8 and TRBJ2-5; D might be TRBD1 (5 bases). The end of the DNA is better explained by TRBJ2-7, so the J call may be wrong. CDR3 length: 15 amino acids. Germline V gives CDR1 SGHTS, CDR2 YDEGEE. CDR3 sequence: CASSTDIGVNYEQYF. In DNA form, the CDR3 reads TGTGCCAGCAGCACGGACATAGGGGTTAACTACGAGCAGTACTTC.

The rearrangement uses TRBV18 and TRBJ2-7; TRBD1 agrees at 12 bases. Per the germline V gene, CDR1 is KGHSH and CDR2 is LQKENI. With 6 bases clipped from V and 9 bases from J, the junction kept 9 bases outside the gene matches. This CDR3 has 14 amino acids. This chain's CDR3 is CASSTGTGGIGQYF. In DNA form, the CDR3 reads TGTGCCAGCTCCACCGGGACAGGGGGCATCGGGCAGTACTTC.

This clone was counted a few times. CDR3 amino acids: CASSDPGRGGIEQYF. The CDR3 nucleotides read TGTGCCAGCAGTGATCCGGGACGGGGGGGTATCGAGCAGTACTTC. This sequence joins TRBV25-1 and TRBJ2-7, with 8 bases aligning to TRBD2. V shed 3 bases, J shed 6 bases, and the junction held 10 bases outside the gene matches. Germline CDR1 and CDR2: MGHDK and SYGVNS. The CDR3 is 15 residues long.

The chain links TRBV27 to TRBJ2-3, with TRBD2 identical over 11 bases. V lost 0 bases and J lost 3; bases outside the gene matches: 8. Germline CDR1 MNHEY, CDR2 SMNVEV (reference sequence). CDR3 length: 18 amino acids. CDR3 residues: CASSLSNQGLAATDTQYF. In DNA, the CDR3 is TGTGCCAGCAGTTTATCGAACCAGGGACTAGCGGCTACAGATACGCAGTATTTT.

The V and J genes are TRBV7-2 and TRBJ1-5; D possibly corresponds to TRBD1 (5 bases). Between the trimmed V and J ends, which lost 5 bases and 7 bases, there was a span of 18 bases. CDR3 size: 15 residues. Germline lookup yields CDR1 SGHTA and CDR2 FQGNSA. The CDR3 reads CASSPGLTFGQPQHF. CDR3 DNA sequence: TGTGCCAGCAGCCCGGGACTGACCTTCGGGCAGCCCCAGCATTTT.

The CDR3 is CASSLLGTGVGYEQYF. Here the CDR3 DNA reads TGTGCCAGCAGTTTATTGGGGACAGGGGTGGGTTACGAGCAGTACTTC. This chain links TRBV27 with TRBJ2-7, with 10 bases that match TRBD1. CDR1 and CDR2 (germline): MNHEY, SMNVEV (reference sequence). There are 16 residues in the CDR3. With V trimmed by 1 base and J by 4 bases, 7 bases remained unmatched.

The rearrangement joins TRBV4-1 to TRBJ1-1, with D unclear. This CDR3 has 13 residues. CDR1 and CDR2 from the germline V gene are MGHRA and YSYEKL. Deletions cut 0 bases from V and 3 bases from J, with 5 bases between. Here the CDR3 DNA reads TGCGCCAGCAGCCAAGAGGCTGACACTGAAGCTTTCTTT. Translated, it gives CASSQEADTEAFF.

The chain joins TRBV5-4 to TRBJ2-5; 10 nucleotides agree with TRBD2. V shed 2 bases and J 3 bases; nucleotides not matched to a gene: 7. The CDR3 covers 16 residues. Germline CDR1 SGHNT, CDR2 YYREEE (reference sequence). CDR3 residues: CASSFPLAGVKETQYF. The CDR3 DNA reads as TGTGCCAGCAGCTTTCCTCTAGCGGGAGTGAAAGAGACCCAGTACTTC.

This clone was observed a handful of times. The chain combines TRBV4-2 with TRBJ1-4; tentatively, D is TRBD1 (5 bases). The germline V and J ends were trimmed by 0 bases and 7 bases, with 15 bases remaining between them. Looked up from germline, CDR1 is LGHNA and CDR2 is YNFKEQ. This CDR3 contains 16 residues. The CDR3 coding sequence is TGTGCCAGCAGCCAAGATGGGGGAGGGAGAGGTGAAAAACTGTTTTTT. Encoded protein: CASSQDGGGRGEKLFF.

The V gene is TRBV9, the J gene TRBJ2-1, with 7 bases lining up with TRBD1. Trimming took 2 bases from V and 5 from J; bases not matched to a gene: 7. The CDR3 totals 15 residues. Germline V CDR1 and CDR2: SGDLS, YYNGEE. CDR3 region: CASSVIGTANNEQFF. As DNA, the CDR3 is TGTGCCAGCAGCGTGATCGGGACAGCTAACAATGAGCAGTTCTTC.

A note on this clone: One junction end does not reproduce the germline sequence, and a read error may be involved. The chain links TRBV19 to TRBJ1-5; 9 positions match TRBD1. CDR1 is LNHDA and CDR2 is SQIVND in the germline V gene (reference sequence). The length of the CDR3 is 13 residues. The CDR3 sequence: CISQGASNQPQHF. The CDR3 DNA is TGCATATCACAGGGGGCAAGCAATCAGCCCCAGCATTTT.

The CDR3 bases are TGTGCCAGCTCACTCGGACAGGGGGCCAACGAGCAGTACTTC. Translated, it gives CASSLGQGANEQYF. The chain has TRBV18 and TRBJ2-7; 11 nucleotides align to TRBD1. The trim removed 4 bases at V and 5 bases at J, leaving 4 bases unmatched. Germline-derived CDR1 and CDR2 are KGHSH and LQKENI. The CDR3 totals 14 residues.